This record covers a single TCR beta chain. Trimming at V came to 4 bases and at J to 2 bases, leaving 8 bases not matched to a gene. The CDR3 contains 15 residues. Germline CDR1 is SGHRS and CDR2 is YFSETQ. The data are from a study of shared clonotypes between healthy human individuals. Study as a whole: Per donor, three plates held CD4 naive cells, three held CD4 memory, two held CD8 naive and one held CD8 memory.

TCRdb's copy holds only in-frame clones and misses some; the assay was immunoSEQ multiplex PCR. This sample has 2 million to 2.5 million clones, with over 85% found just once. The specimen was naive CD4+ T cells from PBMCs. Subset indicated: CD45RA+ positively selected. The rearrangement uses TRBV5-1 and TRBJ2-5; 7 bases line up with TRBD2. This TCR was sampled from a man between 18 and 35 years old in good health. Some clones in this sample may be carry-over from other donors' samples. In DNA form, the CDR3 reads TGCGCCAGCAGCCGCCTAACTAGCGCGCAAGAGACCCAGTACTTC. Translated, it gives CASSRLTSAQETQYF.